Each of the 5 T cell receptor beta chains below was sequenced from the same sample in a study of blood T cells in healthy people across ages. Together with a sample-barcoded 5' primer, a J-beta primer mix was included in a second PCR lasting roughly 6 to 12 cycles. A single record per CDR3 protein comes from TCRdb applying MiXCR to the 5' RACE reads. Of 600,000 to 650,000 distinct CDR3 sequences listed, roughly 50% are singletons. The material sequenced was blood. The receptors stem from a man aged 55 to 70 in good health.

The chain is built from TRBV7-2 and TRBJ1-1; unclear D gene. Trimming removed 5 bases from V and 2 bases from J, with 12 bases in between. CDR1 SGHTA and CDR2 FQGNSA come from the germline V gene. The CDR3 covers 14 residues. The CDR3 DNA reads TGTGCCAGCAGCACCTATACCCTAAACACTGAAGCTTTCTTT. Protein sequence: CASSTYTLNTEAFF.

This chain connects TRBV29-1 to TRBJ2-3; D perhaps matches TRBD1 (6 bases). Germline lookup yields CDR1 SQVTM and CDR2 ANQGSEA. This CDR3 has 15 amino acids. Trimming removed 5 bases at V and 3 bases at J, with 18 bases between. In DNA form, the CDR3 reads TGCAGCGTTCCGAGACAGGAAGCCTCTACAGATACGCAGTATTTT. Its protein is CSVPRQEASTDTQYF.

The chain is built from TRBV20-1 and TRBJ1-5, with D perhaps matching TRBD1 (6 bases). CDR1 and CDR2 from the germline V gene are DFQATT and SNEGSKA (reference sequence). V gave up 0 bases and J gave up 7 bases, with 19 bases separating them. The CDR3 runs 16 residues. The CDR3 loop reads CSARDPTGRMAQPQHF. CDR3 sequence (DNA): TGCAGTGCTAGAGATCCGACAGGAAGAATGGCCCAGCCCCAGCATTTT.

The V gene is TRBV4-1, the J gene TRBJ2-7; 7 bases match TRBD1. Trimming at V came to 4 bases and at J to 1 base, leaving 10 bases not matched to a gene. Germline V gene sequence: CDR1 MGHRA, CDR2 YSYEKL. The CDR3 has 16 residues. Here the CDR3 reads CASSLPRTGESYEQYF. The DNA of the CDR3 is TGCGCCAGCAGCCTCCCACGCACAGGGGAGTCCTACGAGCAGTACTTC.

The V and J genes are TRBV27 and TRBJ2-7; no clear D. V was trimmed by 0 bases and J by 2 bases, leaving 8 bases between them. Looked up from germline, CDR1 is MNHEY and CDR2 is SMNVEV (reference sequence). This CDR3 is built from 14 residues. The DNA for the CDR3 is TGTGCCAGCAGTTTATCGTCTGCTACCTACGAGCAGTACTTC. This sequence encodes CASSLSSATYEQYF.